One and the same sample provided the 3 T cell receptor beta chains below, sequenced in a study of OX40 agonist ivuxolimab in advanced cancers. Sequenced by immunoSEQ multiplex PCR; TCRdb stores in-frame clones only, minus some. The table includes some 59,000 clones, about 90% detected once. Source: CD4+ or CD8+ T cells sorted from blood, taken in a trial of the OX40 agonist ivuxolimab. These receptors came from an adult with an advanced solid tumor such as melanoma, head and neck, liver or kidney cancer.

The genes are TRBV4-3 and TRBJ1-4, with TRBD1 as a possible D gene (5 bases). This CDR3 is built from 15 residues. Germline CDR1 reads LGHNA; CDR2 reads YSLEER. Trimming left V 1 base short and J 4 bases short, with 10 bases between. The CDR3 reads CASSQAGSGNEKLFF. DNA for the CDR3: TGCGCCAGCAGCCAAGCAGGGTCTGGTAATGAAAAACTGTTTTTT.

The chain combines TRBV28 with TRBJ2-6; D not resolved. The CDR3 totals 14 residues. CDR1 and CDR2 from the germline V gene are MDHEN and SYDVKM. V was trimmed by 3 bases and J by 0 bases, leaving 3 bases between them. CDR3 sequence reads: CASSFFSGANVLTF. CDR3 sequence (DNA): TGTGCCAGCAGTTTTTTCTCTGGGGCCAACGTCCTGACTTTC. Looking up the rest from reference TRBV28 and TRBJ2-6 gives the full variable domain: DVKVTQSSRYLVKRTGEKVFLECVQDMDHENMFWYRQDPGLGLRLIYFSYDVKMKEKGDIPEGYSVSREKKERFSLILESASTNQTSMYLCASSFFSGANVLTFGAGSRLTVL.

The V and J genes are TRBV19 and TRBJ1-5; D may be TRBD1 (5 bases). The germline V gene has CDR1 LNHDA and CDR2 SQIVND (reference sequence). V was trimmed by 3 bases and J by 1 base, leaving 13 bases between them. This CDR3 region has 16 residues. CDR3 coding DNA: TGTGCCAGTAGTATGATGCCCCGGGACAGCAATCAGCCCCAGCATTTT. Its translation is CASSMMPRDSNQPQHF. The full variable domain, with the rest looked up from reference TRBV19 and TRBJ1-5, is DGGITQSPKYLFRKEGQNVTLSCEQNLNHDAMYWYRQDPGQGLRLIYYSQIVNDFQKGDIAEGYSVSREKKESFPLTVTSAQKNPTAFYLCASSMMPRDSNQPQHFGDGTRLSIL.